The 6 T cell receptor beta chains in this list originate from one sample, sequenced in a study of human T cells and chemical hapten exposure. Time point given: patch test 3, about 24 weeks after DPC sensitization. The sample's treatment: therapeutic diphenylcyclopropenone sensitization with weekly scalp DPC. TCRdb reprocessed the RACE reads via MiXCR and lists one record per CDR3 protein. The sample consists of around 200,000 distinct CDR3 sequences, under 30% of them appearing once. The specimen was whole blood, collected in connection with sensitization to the hapten diphenylcyclopropenone (DPC). These receptors were taken from a woman between 35 and 50 years old with alopecia areata. Some clones in this sample may be carry-over from other donors' samples.

V is TRBV27 and J is TRBJ2-1, with 14 positions matching TRBD2. Germline CDR1 and CDR2: MNHEY and SMNVEV (reference sequence). The ends lost 5 bases at V and 9 bases at J; junction bases unmatched: 9. This CDR3 is 16 amino acids long. The CDR3, as DNA: TGTGCCAGCAGTGCGTACGCCGGACTAGCGGGAGGTGAGCAGTTCTTC. As protein: CASSAYAGLAGGEQFF.

This clonotype came up once. The chain employs TRBV7-9 and TRBJ2-3; 8 positions agree with TRBD1. J gave up 6 bases and V 5 bases, and 7 bases lay outside the gene matches. Germline V gives CDR1 SEHNR, CDR2 FQNEAQ (reference sequence). This CDR3 is 14 amino acids long. The CDR3 sequence is CASSGRTGKDTQYF. The CDR3 DNA sequence: TGTGCCAGCAGCGGGCGGACAGGGAAGGATACGCAGTATTTT.

The sample holds many counts of this clonotype. The rearrangement joins TRBV7-9 to TRBJ1-1; D remains unclear. V gave up 4 bases and J gave up 4 bases, with 4 bases separating them. From germline, CDR1 is SEHNR and CDR2 FQNEAQ (reference sequence). This CDR3 is built from 11 residues. The CDR3 region has the DNA TGTGCCAGCAGCTCCATCACTGAAGCTTTCTTT. Translated: CASSSITEAFF.

The J gene is TRBJ2-5, the V gene TRBV5-6, with 10 bases matching TRBD2. V lost 2 bases and J lost 5; bases outside the gene matches: 9. CDR1 is SGHDT, CDR2 YYEEEE, per germline. The CDR3 consists of 16 residues. DNA for the CDR3: TGTGCCAGCAGCTTACCCCCCCTAGCGGGAGTCGAGACCCAGTACTTC. Encoded protein: CASSLPPLAGVETQYF.

The V call is TRBV20-1, the J call TRBJ2-1; 10 positions agree with TRBD2. Germline V lookup: CDR1 DFQATT, CDR2 SNEGSKA (reference sequence). With V trimmed by 5 bases and J by 0 bases, 4 bases remained unmatched. The CDR3 is made up of 15 amino acids. The CDR3, as DNA: TGCAGTGCTGGACTAGCGGTTAACTCCTACAATGAGCAGTTCTTC. Translation: CSAGLAVNSYNEQFF.

The chain combines TRBV6-2 or TRBV6-3 with TRBJ2-1, with 13 bases that match TRBD2. The ends lost 4 bases at V and 8 bases at J; junction bases unmatched: 14. CDR1 and CDR2 from the germline V gene are MNHEY and SVGEGT. The CDR3 has 18 residues. CDR3 amino acids: CASSSIPGLAGVAHEQFF. The CDR3 DNA follows: TGTGCCAGCAGTTCAATCCCAGGACTAGCGGGAGTTGCGCATGAGCAGTTCTTC.